The rows below give T cell receptor beta chains drawn from one sample of a study of blood T cell repertoires in COVID-19. Assay: immunoSEQ multiplex PCR; the TCRdb copy retains only in-frame clones and omits some. The profile shows about 19,000 clones, 80% to 90% of them singletons. Material for sequencing was peripheral blood. These receptors originate from a human donor in a cohort sampled during active COVID-19. The donor label of this sample is uncertain. The CDR3 runs from the conserved cysteine through the conserved F or W. The order of the fields is J gene, V gene, clone size, D gene, CDR3 DNA, CDR3 protein. D genes are given only for firm matches. The size field is filled for only some rows; it gives once, few, many or a size class.

J gene: TRBJ2-1; V gene: TRBV29-1; clone size: NA; D gene: NA; CDR3 DNA: TGCAGCGTTGCCCCAGGGTCAAATGAGCAGTTCTTC; CDR3 protein: CSVAPGSNEQFF
J gene: TRBJ2-3; V gene: TRBV7-3; clone size: NA; D gene: NA; CDR3 DNA: TGTGCCAGCAGCTTAAAACCCAGGGGGGTTATCCTCACAGATACGCAGTATTTT; CDR3 protein: CASSLKPRGVILTDTQYF
J gene: TRBJ2-6; V gene: TRBV11-2; clone size: NA; D gene: NA; CDR3 DNA: TGTGCCAGCAGCTTAGGGGCGTTAACTGGGGCCAACGTCCTGACTTTC; CDR3 protein: CASSLGALTGANVLTF
J gene: TRBJ1-2; V gene: TRBV3-1/TRBV3-2; clone size: NA; D gene: NA; CDR3 DNA: TGTGCCAGCAGCCAAGATCAGTTCTATGGCTACACCTTC; CDR3 protein: CASSQDQFYGYTF
J gene: TRBJ2-5; V gene: TRBV18; clone size: NA; D gene: NA; CDR3 DNA: TGTGCCAGCTCCCTAGGGGGACAAGAGACCCAGTACTTC; CDR3 protein: CASSLGGQETQYF
J gene: TRBJ2-1; V gene: TRBV6-5; clone size: NA; D gene: TRBD2; CDR3 DNA: TGTGCCAGCATTAGTACTAGCGGCTACTACAATGAGCAGTTCTTC; CDR3 protein: CASISTSGYYNEQFF
J gene: TRBJ2-3; V gene: TRBV30; clone size: NA; D gene: TRBD2; CDR3 DNA: TGTGCCTGGGGTCCGGGACTACACACAGATACGCAGTATTTT; CDR3 protein: CAWGPGLHTDTQYF
J gene: TRBJ1-1; V gene: TRBV7-9; clone size: NA; D gene: NA; CDR3 DNA: TGTGCCAGCAGCTTACAGGGTGCGACTTATACTGAAGCTTTCTTT; CDR3 protein: CASSLQGATYTEAFF
J gene: TRBJ2-3; V gene: TRBV5-1; clone size: NA; D gene: TRBD1; CDR3 DNA: TGCGCCAGCAGCTTCACAGGGGGGCCAGATACGCAGTATTTT; CDR3 protein: CASSFTGGPDTQYF
J gene: TRBJ2-7; V gene: TRBV3-1/TRBV3-2; clone size: few; D gene: NA; CDR3 DNA: TGTGCCAGCAGCCAAGGACTCTACAGGGACTACGAGCAGTACTTC; CDR3 protein: CASSQGLYRDYEQYF
J gene: TRBJ1-5; V gene: TRBV7-2; clone size: NA; D gene: NA; CDR3 DNA: TGTGCCAGCAGCTCCCGACGGGGACAGCCCCAGCATTTT; CDR3 protein: CASSSRRGQPQHF
J gene: TRBJ2-7; V gene: TRBV10-3; clone size: NA; D gene: TRBD1; CDR3 DNA: TGTGCCATCAGTGAATCCAGGACAGGATCCTACGAGCAGTACTTC; CDR3 protein: CAISESRTGSYEQYF
J gene: TRBJ2-7; V gene: TRBV5-1; clone size: NA; D gene: TRBD2; CDR3 DNA: TGCGCCAGCAGCCCCGGGACTAGCGTAGCCCAAGTGGGAGAGCAGTACTTC; CDR3 protein: CASSPGTSVAQVGEQYF
J gene: TRBJ2-2; V gene: TRBV7-2; clone size: NA; D gene: TRBD2; CDR3 DNA: TGTGCCAGCAGAGGTACTAGCGGTGCCGGGGAGCTGTTTTTT; CDR3 protein: CASRGTSGAGELFF
J gene: TRBJ1-2; V gene: TRBV7-8; clone size: NA; D gene: NA; CDR3 DNA: TGTGCCAGCAGCTTAGCCGAGGGAGCCTATGGCTACACCTTC; CDR3 protein: CASSLAEGAYGYTF
J gene: TRBJ2-2; V gene: TRBV10-1; clone size: NA; D gene: TRBD2; CDR3 DNA: TGCGCCAGCACCCGCCCGGCTAGCGGGGACACCGGGGAGCTGTTTTTT; CDR3 protein: CASTRPASGDTGELFF
J gene: TRBJ2-7; V gene: TRBV5-1; clone size: NA; D gene: NA; CDR3 DNA: TGCGCCAGCAGCTCCGAGTACGAGCAGTACTTC; CDR3 protein: CASSSEYEQYF
J gene: TRBJ2-3; V gene: TRBV27; clone size: NA; D gene: TRBD2; CDR3 DNA: TGTGCCAGCAGAGGCCTAGCGGGAGGGCCGTTAGATACGCAGTATTTT; CDR3 protein: CASRGLAGGPLDTQYF
J gene: TRBJ1-2; V gene: TRBV6-6; clone size: NA; D gene: TRBD1; CDR3 DNA: TGTGCCAGCAGTCCCGGACAGGGGGCTAACTACACCTTC; CDR3 protein: CASSPGQGANYTF
J gene: TRBJ2-1; V gene: TRBV19; clone size: NA; D gene: TRBD2; CDR3 DNA: TGTGCCAGTAAGGGGACTAGCGGGAGTAGCGTTTCAGCCTACAATGAGCAGTTCTTC; CDR3 protein: CASKGTSGSSVSAYNEQFF
J gene: TRBJ1-5; V gene: TRBV7-6; clone size: NA; D gene: NA; CDR3 DNA: TGTGCCAGCAGCTTATTGGGCAGGGTCGGTGGCAATCAGCCCCAGCATTTT; CDR3 protein: CASSLLGRVGGNQPQHF
J gene: TRBJ2-3; V gene: TRBV20-1; clone size: NA; D gene: NA; CDR3 DNA: TGCAGTGCTAGTCAACCGAGCAGGGGAGATACGCAGTATTTT; CDR3 protein: CSASQPSRGDTQYF
J gene: TRBJ2-3; V gene: TRBV4-2; clone size: NA; D gene: TRBD1; CDR3 DNA: TGTGCCAGCAGCCAAAGCTGGACAGGGGGTTCAGATACGCAGTATTTT; CDR3 protein: CASSQSWTGGSDTQYF
J gene: TRBJ1-1; V gene: TRBV2; clone size: NA; D gene: TRBD1; CDR3 DNA: TGTGCCAGCAGTGCAGGACAGGCCGGGACTGAAGCTTTCTTT; CDR3 protein: CASSAGQAGTEAFF
J gene: TRBJ2-7; V gene: TRBV6-5; clone size: NA; D gene: NA; CDR3 DNA: TGTGCCAGCAGTTACTCTGCGGGATCCGGGTACGAGCAGTACTTC; CDR3 protein: CASSYSAGSGYEQYF
J gene: TRBJ2-5; V gene: TRBV10-3; clone size: NA; D gene: TRBD2; CDR3 DNA: TGTGCCACCAAAATACTAGCGGGAGACTTGGAGACCCAGTACTTC; CDR3 protein: CATKILAGDLETQYF
J gene: TRBJ2-6; V gene: TRBV5-5; clone size: NA; D gene: TRBD1; CDR3 DNA: TGTGCCAGCGCCCGACAGGGGGAATCAGCTGGGGCCAACGTCCTGACTTTC; CDR3 protein: CASARQGESAGANVLTF
J gene: TRBJ1-6; V gene: TRBV30; clone size: NA; D gene: NA; CDR3 DNA: TGTGCCTGGAGTGACTCCCCGGGGACCCCGGGGGCCTATAATTCACCCCTCCACTTT; CDR3 protein: CAWSDSPGTPGAYNSPLHF
J gene: TRBJ1-1; V gene: TRBV20-1; clone size: NA; D gene: TRBD1; CDR3 DNA: TGCAGTGCTATTGAGGGACAGGGGGTGTTCGAAGCTTTCTTT; CDR3 protein: CSAIEGQGVFEAFF
J gene: TRBJ2-1; V gene: TRBV7-6; clone size: NA; D gene: NA; CDR3 DNA: TGTGCCAGCAGCTTGGGTTTGTGGGAGAGGAGCTACAATGAGCAGTTCTTC; CDR3 protein: CASSLGLWERSYNEQFF
J gene: TRBJ2-5; V gene: TRBV28; clone size: NA; D gene: NA; CDR3 DNA: TGTGCCAGCAGCTCAACAGGGAACGTGCAAGAGACCCAGTACTTC; CDR3 protein: CASSSTGNVQETQYF
J gene: TRBJ2-3; V gene: TRBV21-1; clone size: NA; D gene: NA; CDR3 DNA: TGTGCCAGCAGCAATTTAAGGGGCCGGGACTACCTAAAGGATACGCAGTATTTT; CDR3 protein: CASSNLRGRDYLKDTQYF
J gene: TRBJ2-1; V gene: TRBV18; clone size: NA; D gene: TRBD2; CDR3 DNA: TGTGCCAGCTCACAGGGACTAGCGGGAGAAACTGAGCAGTTCTTC; CDR3 protein: CASSQGLAGETEQFF
J gene: TRBJ1-4; V gene: TRBV7-9; clone size: NA; D gene: NA; CDR3 DNA: TGTGCCAGCAGCTTAGGGGGAGTTGATGAAAAACTGTTTTTT; CDR3 protein: CASSLGGVDEKLFF